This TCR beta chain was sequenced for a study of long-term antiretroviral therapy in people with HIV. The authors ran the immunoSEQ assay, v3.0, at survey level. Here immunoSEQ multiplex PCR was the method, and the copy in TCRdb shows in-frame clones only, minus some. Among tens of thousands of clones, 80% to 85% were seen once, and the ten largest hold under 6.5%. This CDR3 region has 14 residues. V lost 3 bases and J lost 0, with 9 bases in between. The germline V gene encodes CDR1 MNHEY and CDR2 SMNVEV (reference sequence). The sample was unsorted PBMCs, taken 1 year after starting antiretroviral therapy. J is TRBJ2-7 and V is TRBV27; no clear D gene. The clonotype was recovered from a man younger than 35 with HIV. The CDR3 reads CASSFSGSSYEQYF. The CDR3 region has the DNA TGTGCCAGCAGTTTTTCCGGAAGCTCCTACGAGCAGTACTTC.